One and the same sample provided the 3 T cell receptor beta chains below, sequenced in a study of blood T cell repertoires in COVID-19. The protocol was immunoSEQ multiplex PCR, while the TCRdb copy is restricted to in-frame clones and leaves out a portion. This sample has 250,000 to 350,000 clones, with more than 75% found just once. Source material: PBMCs or T cells enriched from blood (not recorded which). The receptors derive from a woman aged 55 to 70 in a cohort exposed to, infected with or recovered from COVID-19 (not recorded which).

CDR3: CASSKVRTGGGNQPQHF. The CDR3 nucleotides read TGTGCCAGTAGTAAGGTCAGGACAGGGGGTGGGAATCAGCCCCAGCATTTT. The chain couples TRBV19 to TRBJ1-5; TRBD1 matches at 10 bases. V trimming: 4 bases; J trimming: 4 bases; junction bases outside the gene matches: 10. Germline values: CDR1 LNHDA, CDR2 SQIVND (reference sequence). The CDR3 spans 17 residues.

V and J are TRBV27 and TRBJ1-6; tentatively, D is TRBD1 (5 bases). CDR3 length: 15 residues. Germline V gives CDR1 MNHEY, CDR2 SMNVEV (reference sequence). Trimming removed 3 bases from V and 14 bases from J, with 20 bases in between. The CDR3 DNA reads TGTGCCAGCAGTTTTCAGGGAGGGTCAGCGGGATCCCTCCACTTT. This translates into CASSFQGGSAGSLHF.

Worth noting for this clone: The sample carries other DNA sequences with the same CDR3. The chain recombines TRBV28 with TRBJ1-5; no clear D. The ends were cut back, 4 bases at V and 3 bases at J, with 4 bases in the middle. This CDR3 has 12 residues. In germline, CDR1 is MDHEN, CDR2 SYDVKM. CDR3 sequence reads: CASSSLNQPQHF. The CDR3 nucleotides read TGTGCCAGCAGTTCTCTCAATCAGCCCCAGCATTTT.